These 9 T cell receptor beta chains were all obtained from the same sample, sequenced in a study of OX40 agonist ivuxolimab in advanced cancers. The assay was immunoSEQ multiplex PCR, and TCRdb's table has in-frame clones only and misses some. The table shows about 80,000 clones, with around 83% occurring only once. Here the sequenced sample was CD4+ or CD8+ T cells sorted from blood, taken in a trial of the OX40 agonist ivuxolimab. These receptors were taken from an adult with an advanced solid tumor such as melanoma, head and neck, liver or kidney cancer.

The V call is TRBV6-1, the J call TRBJ1-1; unclear D gene. The CDR3 loop spans 15 amino acids. Between the trimmed V and J ends, which lost 8 bases and 0 bases, there was a span of 16 bases. Germline CDR1 MNHNS, CDR2 SASEGT. As DNA, the CDR3 is TGTGCCAGCCAGGACGGAAATCTTATGAACACTGAAGCTTTCTTT. Its protein is CASQDGNLMNTEAFF.

The chain is built from TRBV2 and TRBJ1-4, with TRBD1 as a possible D gene (5 bases). CDR1 is SNHLY, CDR2 FYNNEI, per germline. This CDR3 region has 13 residues. Trimming shortened V by 2 bases and J by 8 bases, and 9 bases separated the two germline ends. The CDR3 DNA follows: TGTGCCAGCAGTGAACTCAGGGAAGAAAAACTGTTTTTT. Translated: CASSELREEKLFF.

The rearrangement links TRBV28 to TRBJ1-2, with D possibly being TRBD1 (5 bases). V was shortened by 5 bases and J by 6 bases, with 10 bases between the two germline ends. This CDR3 contains 12 residues. From germline, CDR1 is MDHEN and CDR2 SYDVKM. CDR3 in amino acids: CASSGGSDGYTF. CDR3 sequence (DNA): TGTGCCAGCAGTGGGGGGTCGGATGGCTACACCTTC.

The chain carries TRBV30 and TRBJ2-4; D could derive from TRBD1 or TRBD2 (5 bases each). Germline V gene lookup returns CDR1 GTSNPN and CDR2 SVGIG (reference sequence). Trimming pared 3 bases from V and 8 bases from J, leaving 8 bases between. The length of the CDR3 is 11 residues. CDR3 sequence: CAWSREHIQYF. In nucleotides, the CDR3 is TGTGCCTGGAGCAGGGAGCACATTCAGTACTTC.

This chain joins TRBV5-5 and TRBJ1-6; the D is unclear. The CDR3 covers 16 residues. V was cut by 7 bases and J by 6 bases, with 20 bases left in between. Germline CDR1 is SGHKS and CDR2 is YYEKEE (reference sequence). DNA for the CDR3: TGTGCCAGCGACCCAAGTACGGGCCGGACTAATTCACCCCTCCACTTT. Its protein is CASDPSTGRTNSPLHF.

CDR3 protein: CASRDLSTDTQYF. The CDR3, as DNA: TGTGCCAGCAGGGACCTTAGCACAGATACGCAGTATTTT. V is TRBV6-6 and J is TRBJ2-3; D is ambiguous. Trimming left V 6 bases short and J 0 bases short, with 7 bases between. The CDR3 length is 13 residues. Looked up from germline, CDR1 is MNHNY and CDR2 is SVGAGI (reference sequence).

The chain carries TRBV18 and TRBJ1-3, with D unresolved. There are 15 residues in the CDR3. Germline values: CDR1 KGHSH, CDR2 LQKENI. V lost 2 bases, J lost 0 bases, and 8 bases lay in between. The CDR3 DNA reads TGTGCCAGCTCACCATACGGTAGCTCTGGAAACACCATATATTTT. Protein: CASSPYGSSGNTIYF. Full variable domain (rest looked up from reference TRBV18 and TRBJ1-3): NAGVMQNPRHLVRRRGQEARLRCSPMKGHSHVYWYRQLPEEGLKFMVYLQKENIIDESGMPKERFSAEFPKEGPSILRIQQVVRGDSAAYFCASSPYGSSGNTIYFGEGSWLTVV.

The chain combines TRBV5-1 with TRBJ2-6; the D is unclear. The CDR3 sequence is 13 residues long. Between the trimmed V and J ends, which lost 5 bases and 0 bases, there was a span of 3 bases. Germline V gene data show CDR1 as SGHRS and CDR2 as YFSETQ. CDR3 sequence: CASRDSGANVLTF. The CDR3 DNA follows: TGCGCCAGCAGAGACTCTGGGGCCAACGTCCTGACTTTC.

The sample holds a few counts of this clone. The genes are TRBV11-2 and TRBJ1-1; D gene ambiguous. CDR1 and CDR2 from the germline V gene are SGHAT and FQNNGV. CDR3 length equals 13 residues. V lost 5 bases and J 1 base, leaving 8 bases between the germline ends. This CDR3 reads CASSPRGNTEAFF. The CDR3 bases are TGTGCCAGCAGCCCGCGAGGGAACACTGAAGCTTTCTTT. Variable domain in full (rest from reference TRBV11-2 and TRBJ1-1): EAGVAQSPRYKIIEKRQSVAFWCNPISGHATLYWYQQILGQGPKLLIQFQNNGVVDDSQLPKDRFSAERLKGVDSTLKIQPAKLEDSAVYLCASSPRGNTEAFFGQGTRLTVV.